This T cell receptor beta chain emerged from a study of blood T cell repertoires in COVID-19. Study-level information: Samples of COVID-19 (acute and convalescent) were obtained from the United States, Italy and Spain. Sample material is recorded as cDNA or gDNA derived from T cells, B-cell-depleted T cells, or PBMCs.

Under the authors' procedure: By means of reference gene primer amplification, nucleated cell counts were estimated. Using immunoSEQ multiplex PCR, the repertoire was profiled, and TCRdb retains in-frame clones only, with some absent. The V and J calls and clone size come from that table; D and trimming were worked out from the DNA. The sample yields 130,000 to 150,000 clones, over 70% seen once. This clonotype was obtained from a woman aged 60-70 years with acute or convalescent COVID-19. Sample: peripheral blood.

The CDR3 is CASSGSGQGNTIYF. Written as DNA, the CDR3 is TGTGCCAGCAGCGGGTCCGGACAGGGAAACACCATATATTTT. The chain links TRBV9 to TRBJ1-3; TRBD1 might be the D (6 bases). V was cut by 3 bases and J by 4 bases, with 11 bases left in between. This CDR3 is built from 14 residues. Germline V CDR1 and CDR2: SGDLS, YYNGEE.